This is a list of T cell receptor beta chains from one sample in a study of PD-L1 blockade in urothelial cancer. Produced via immunoSEQ multiplex PCR; TCRdb's table is partial and in-frame only. Of more than 75,000 clones listed, approximately 91% are singletons. The input for sequencing was PBMCs, taken around atezolizumab (anti-PD-L1) treatment. The receptors were sampled from a man in his 60s with urothelial cancer. CDR3s include the opening cysteine and the closing phenylalanine or tryptophan. D genes are given only for firm matches. The size entry is marked missing in some rows and otherwise reads once, few, many or a size class.

size,V,length,D,J,CDR3,DNA
once,TRBV27,14,TRBD2,TRBJ2-7,CASRRRLASYEQYF,TGTGCCAGCAGACGACGACTAGCATCCTACGAGCAGTACTTC
-,TRBV5-5,12,-,TRBJ2-1,CASSWTTEEQFF,TGTGCCAGCAGCTGGACGACAGAAGAGCAGTTCTTC
-,TRBV28,15,TRBD1,TRBJ1-2,CASRDPGGTVYGYTF,TGTGCCAGCAGAGACCCAGGGGGCACAGTCTATGGCTACACCTTC
-,TRBV11-2,14,-,TRBJ2-6,CASERVAGANVLTF,TGTGCCAGCGAGCGGGTTGCTGGGGCCAACGTCCTGACTTTC
-,TRBV6-5,15,-,TRBJ1-1,CASSYVGWGGTEAFF,TGTGCCAGCAGTTACGTCGGTTGGGGGGGCACTGAAGCTTTCTTT
-,TRBV4-1,15,-,TRBJ1-5,CASSRIPGVGQPQHF,TGCGCCAGCAGCCGAATCCCAGGGGTTGGTCAGCCCCAGCATTTT
-,TRBV28,14,-,TRBJ2-2,CASGTGLNTGELFF,TGTGCCAGTGGAACGGGTCTGAATACCGGGGAGCTGTTTTTT
-,TRBV15,14,TRBD1,TRBJ1-3,CATKDRAAGNTIYF,TGTGCCACCAAAGACAGGGCGGCTGGAAACACCATATATTTT
once,TRBV5-1,14,-,TRBJ2-5,CASSPGTSQETQYF,TGCGCCAGCAGCCCTGGGACTTCCCAAGAGACCCAGTACTTC
once,TRBV6-1,13,-,TRBJ2-7,CASRRENAYEQYF,TGTGCCAGCCGTCGGGAGAACGCCTACGAGCAGTACTTC
-,TRBV7-2,15,TRBD2,TRBJ2-7,CASSPVGGGTYEQYF,TGTGCCAGCAGCCCAGTTGGGGGGGGGACCTACGAGCAGTACTTC
-,TRBV6-5,15,TRBD2,TRBJ2-7,CASSRTSGGAYEQYF,TGTGCCAGCAGCCGGACTAGCGGGGGGGCCTACGAGCAGTACTTC
-,TRBV30,15,TRBD2,TRBJ2-2,CAWSVWGGSAGELFF,TGTGCCTGGAGTGTATGGGGCGGGAGCGCCGGGGAGCTGTTTTTT
few,TRBV13,14,-,TRBJ2-4,CASSAQTTEDIQYF,TGTGCCAGCAGCGCACAAACGACGGAGGACATTCAGTACTTC
-,TRBV5-3,19,-,TRBJ2-1,CARSSAGKFHERSYNEQFF,TGTGCCAGAAGCTCGGCGGGAAAGTTTCACGAGAGGTCCTACAATGAGCAGTTCTTC
-,TRBV29-1,12,-,TRBJ2-1,CSVDSTYNEQFF,TGCAGCGTTGACAGTACCTACAATGAGCAGTTCTTC
-,TRBV23-1,18,TRBD1,TRBJ1-4,CARPSPGTVRGWGEKLFF,TGCGCCAGACCCTCTCCAGGGACAGTAAGGGGTTGGGGTGAAAAACTGTTTTTT
-,TRBV7-2,14,-,TRBJ1-3,CASSLAGVGNTIYF,TGTGCCAGCAGCTTAGCAGGGGTTGGAAACACCATATATTTT
-,TRBV9,15,TRBD2,TRBJ2-2,CASSETSGRTGELFF,TGTGCCAGCAGCGAGACTAGCGGGAGAACCGGGGAGCTGTTTTTT
-,TRBV7-9,17,TRBD1,TRBJ2-3,CASSWGTGRRVTDTQYF,TGTGCCAGCAGCTGGGGGACAGGGCGGCGTGTTACAGATACGCAGTATTTT
-,TRBV20-1,11,-,TRBJ1-1,CSAREATEAFF,TGCAGTGCTAGAGAAGCAACTGAAGCTTTCTTT
-,TRBV5-1,14,-,TRBJ2-2,CASSTIPDTGELFF,TGCGCCAGCAGCACAATCCCCGACACCGGGGAGCTGTTTTTT
-,TRBV5-1,15,TRBD1,TRBJ2-1,CASSLGQGARGEQFF,TGCGCCAGCAGCTTGGGACAGGGGGCGCGTGGTGAGCAGTTCTTC
-,TRBV18,15,-,TRBJ1-2,CASSPPGGLNYGYTF,TGTGCCAGCTCGCCTCCGGGAGGTCTTAACTATGGCTACACCTTC
-,TRBV6-5,15,TRBD1,TRBJ1-2,CASSARGQGLYGYTF,TGTGCCAGCAGTGCCCGGGGACAGGGACTCTATGGCTACACCTTC
-,TRBV6-5,14,TRBD1,TRBJ1-2,CASSPLPTGVGYTF,TGTGCCAGCAGTCCCCTCCCGACAGGGGTTGGCTACACCTTC
-,TRBV7-9,15,TRBD1,TRBJ2-3,CASSYGQGNTDTQYF,TGTGCCAGCAGCTACGGACAGGGAAACACAGATACGCAGTATTTT
-,TRBV5-1,14,-,TRBJ2-4,CASSFRPRGNIQYF,TGCGCCAGCAGCTTCCGGCCCCGCGGAAACATTCAGTACTTC
-,TRBV5-1,16,TRBD2,TRBJ2-5,CASSYGTSGGGETQYF,TGCGCCAGCAGCTATGGGACTAGCGGGGGTGGAGAGACCCAGTACTTC
-,TRBV7-3,15,-,TRBJ1-2,CASSLTQGGLYGYTF,TGTGCCAGCAGCCTAACACAGGGTGGGCTCTATGGCTACACCTTC
-,TRBV10-3,17,TRBD2,TRBJ2-5,CAISESYVRGGQETQYF,TGTGCCATCAGTGAGTCTTACGTGCGGGGGGGCCAAGAGACCCAGTACTTC
once,TRBV5-3,15,-,TRBJ2-2,CARSGLAANTGELFF,TGTGCCAGAAGCGGCCTAGCCGCGAACACCGGGGAGCTGTTTTTT
-,TRBV6-1,17,-,TRBJ2-6,CASSGRTGSSGANVLTF,TGTGCCAGCAGTGGTAGGACGGGGAGCTCTGGGGCCAACGTCCTGACTTTC
few,TRBV7-6,15,TRBD2,TRBJ2-1,CASSLTSGTNNEQFF,TGTGCCAGCAGCTTGACTAGCGGGACTAACAATGAGCAGTTCTTC
-,TRBV7-8,13,-,TRBJ2-5,CASSLGGPETQYF,TGTGCCAGCAGCTTGGGGGGGCCGGAGACCCAGTACTTC
-,TRBV19,12,TRBD1,TRBJ1-1,CASSVGQGKAFF,TGTGCCAGTAGTGTTGGACAGGGGAAAGCTTTCTTT
-,TRBV5-8,14,-,TRBJ1-2,CASSLGQGNYGYTF,TGTGCCAGCAGCTTGGGGCAGGGGAACTATGGCTACACCTTC
-,TRBV7-2,15,-,TRBJ2-5,CASSPNWSPQETQYF,TGTGCCAGCAGCCCTAACTGGAGCCCTCAAGAGACCCAGTACTTC
-,TRBV19,17,TRBD2,TRBJ2-3,CASSNGLAGTSTDTQYF,TGTGCCAGTAGTAATGGACTAGCGGGAACTAGCACAGATACGCAGTATTTT
-,TRBV28,15,TRBD2,TRBJ2-7,CASSFSGSDSYEQYF,TGTGCCAGCAGCTTTAGCGGGAGCGATTCCTACGAGCAGTACTTC
-,TRBV19,14,TRBD1,TRBJ2-4,CASRQNRGDGIQYF,TGTGCCAGTAGACAAAACAGGGGGGACGGCATTCAGTACTTC
-,TRBV7-6,15,-,TRBJ2-4,CASSLDSLAKNIQYF,TGTGCCAGCAGCTTGGACAGTTTAGCCAAAAACATTCAGTACTTC
-,TRBV6-5,14,-,TRBJ2-3,CASKSGQATDTQYF,TGTGCCAGCAAATCTGGACAAGCCACAGATACGCAGTATTTT
-,TRBV27,14,-,TRBJ2-7,CASSRGQAYYEQYF,TGTGCCAGCAGCCGTGGCCAGGCCTACTACGAGCAGTACTTC
-,TRBV30,13,TRBD1,TRBJ2-5,CAWSTGGQETQYF,TGTGCCTGGAGTACAGGGGGCCAAGAGACCCAGTACTTC
-,TRBV28,16,-,TRBJ2-1,CASRTGQGLRGNEQFF,TGTGCCAGCAGGACGGGACAAGGGCTGAGGGGGAATGAGCAGTTCTTC
once,TRBV7-2,13,-,TRBJ1-3,CASSPPPWSTIYF,TGTGCCAGCAGCCCACCCCCATGGAGCACCATATATTTT
-,TRBV19,13,TRBD1,TRBJ1-6,CASNGQGVSPLHF,TGTGCCAGTAACGGACAGGGGGTTTCACCCCTCCACTTT
-,TRBV20-1,11,-,TRBJ1-1,CSGVSHTEAFF,TGCAGTGGCGTCTCTCACACTGAAGCTTTCTTT
-,TRBV4-1,16,-,TRBJ2-7,CASSQGSTRVVSEQYF,TGCGCCAGCAGCCAAGGAAGCACGAGGGTTGTGAGCGAGCAGTACTTC
-,TRBV6-1,13,-,TRBJ2-7,CASSAQDSYEQYF,TGTGCCAGCAGCGCCCAGGACAGCTACGAGCAGTACTTC
-,TRBV18,14,-,TRBJ1-1,CASSPSQMNTEAFF,TGTGCCAGCTCACCATCCCAGATGAACACTGAAGCTTTCTTT